This T cell receptor beta chain was sequenced in a study of blood T cell repertoires in COVID-19. Across the whole study: The cDNA or gDNA used as material had been derived from T cells, B-cell-depleted T cells, or PBMCs.

Assay: immunoSEQ multiplex PCR; the TCRdb copy retains only in-frame clones and omits some. The sample records approximately 120,000 clones, about four fifths being singletons. The germline V and J ends were trimmed by 3 bases and 8 bases, with 7 bases remaining between them. The CDR3 is made up of 11 amino acids. The chain is built from TRBV12-3 or TRBV12-4 and TRBJ1-1; D gene ambiguous. The sample consisted of peripheral blood. The receptor's source is a man aged 35-49 years with active or convalescent COVID-19. CDR3 nucleotides: TGTGCCAGCAGTTTCGAGTTAGAAGCTTTCTTT. Protein product: CASSFELEAFF.